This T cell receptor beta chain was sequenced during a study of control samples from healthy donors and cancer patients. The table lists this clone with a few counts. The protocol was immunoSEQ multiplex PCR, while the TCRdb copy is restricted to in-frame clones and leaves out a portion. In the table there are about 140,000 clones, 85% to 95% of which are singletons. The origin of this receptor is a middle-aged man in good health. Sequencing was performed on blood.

CDR3 sequence reads: CASRIQAGANVLTF. As DNA, the CDR3 is TGTGCCAGCAGGATACAGGCTGGGGCCAACGTCCTGACTTTC. This chain uses TRBV6-5 with TRBJ2-6, with D tentatively TRBD1 (5 bases). The germline V and J ends were trimmed by 6 bases and 2 bases, with 8 bases remaining between them. CDR1 and CDR2 from the germline V gene are MNHEY and SVGAGI. The length of the CDR3 is 14 residues.